These T cell receptor beta chains were read from a single sample in a study of T cells in Graves' hyperthyroidism and ophthalmopathy. TCRdb analysed the multiplex PCR reads with MiXCR anew, one entry per CDR3 protein. The sample contains just over 550,000 distinct CDR3 sequences, about half of which appear only once. Sequenced input: peripheral blood or thyroid tissue (not recorded which). The source of these receptors is a woman younger than 35 with Graves' hyperthyroidism. CDR3s include the opening cysteine and the closing phenylalanine or tryptophan. A D gene is named only where the DNA matches it firmly. Some rows mark clone size as missing; the rest say once, few, many or name a class of expanded clone.

>TRBV24-1|TRBD1|many|TRBJ1-6
CATSDSRQGTNSPLHF
TGTGCCACCAGTGATTCGAGACAGGGGACAAATTCACCCCTCCACTTT
>TRBV2|.|many|TRBJ1-1
CATPNRGIEAFF
TGTGCCACGCCGAATAGGGGAATTGAAGCTTTCTTT
>TRBV24-1|.|.|TRBJ1-2
CASSPGVIDGYTF
TGTGCCAGCTCACCAGGGGTCATCGATGGCTACACCTTC
>TRBV14|.|few|TRBJ2-7
CASRRYLRGEQYF
TGTGCCAGCAGGCGGTACCTTCGAGGAGAGCAGTACTTC
>TRBV2|.|many|TRBJ1-5
CASSSDQGSNQPQHF
TGTGCCAGCAGTTCAGACCAGGGTAGCAATCAGCCCCAGCATTTT
>TRBV7-9|TRBD1|.|TRBJ2-7
CASSTGDRGLYEQYF
TGTGCCAGCAGCACGGGGGACAGGGGGCTCTACGAGCAGTACTTC
>TRBV6-5|.|.|TRBJ2-7
CASSYSAGSSYEQYF
TGTGCCAGCAGTTACAGTGCAGGGAGCTCCTACGAGCAGTACTTC
>TRBV5-1|.|.|TRBJ2-7
CASSLLAGSLGEQYF
TGCGCCAGCAGCTTGCTGGCAGGCTCCTTGGGCGAGCAGTACTTC
>TRBV2|.|.|TRBJ1-2
CASRYPGLSNYGYTF
TGTGCCAGCAGGTACCCGGGACTGAGTAACTATGGCTACACCTTC
>TRBV28|TRBD1|.|TRBJ2-7
CASSDARDRDGDEQYF
TGTGCCAGCAGTGACGCCCGGGACAGGGATGGAGACGAGCAGTACTTC
>TRBV7-2|TRBD2|few|TRBJ2-7
CASRRREGASYEQYF
TGTGCCAGCAGAAGGCGGGAGGGCGCCTCCTACGAGCAGTACTTC
>TRBV7-9|.|few|TRBJ2-7
CASSPPRRAGHEQYF
TGTGCCAGCAGCCCCCCCAGAAGGGCTGGTCACGAGCAGTACTTC
>TRBV6-1|.|.|TRBJ1-3
CASRNPAVSGNTIYF
TGTGCCAGCAGAAATCCCGCGGTCTCTGGAAACACCATATATTTT
>TRBV7-2|.|.|TRBJ1-5
CASSSPTGGLYQPQHF
TGTGCCAGCAGCTCGCCTACCGGGGGTTTATATCAGCCCCAGCATTTT
>TRBV7-6|.|.|TRBJ2-5
CASSPAVTSRETQYF
TGTGCCAGCAGCCCAGCTGTTACTAGTAGGGAGACCCAGTACTTC
>TRBV15|.|.|TRBJ1-2
CATSSGGQPRYGYTF
TGTGCCACCAGCAGTGGGGGTCAGCCTAGGTATGGCTACACCTTC
>TRBV7-2|TRBD2|.|TRBJ2-6
CASSQMAGVGANVLTF
TGTGCTAGCAGCCAGATGGCGGGGGTCGGGGCCAACGTCCTGACTTTC
>TRBV9|.|few|TRBJ1-5
CASSSTPGQPQHF
TGTGCCAGCAGCTCAACTCCGGGGCAGCCCCAGCATTTT
>TRBV7-2|.|many|TRBJ2-7
CASSLAIEQYF
TGTGCCAGCAGCTTAGCTATCGAGCAGTACTTC
>TRBV27|.|.|TRBJ1-2
CASSPWTEAYGYTF
TGTGCCAGCAGTCCCTGGACAGAGGCGTATGGCTACACCTTC
>TRBV15|TRBD1|.|TRBJ1-2
CATSSPGQGNYGYTF
TGTGCCACCAGCAGTCCCGGACAGGGTAACTATGGCTACACCTTC
>TRBV2|.|few|TRBJ1-2
CASSYQSSYGYTF
TGTGCCAGCAGTTATCAGTCCTCCTATGGCTACACCTTC